A single T cell receptor beta chain is shown here with its context. No antigen is known for it. In the ViraFEST assay, antigen-specific CD4+ clonotypes were identified by expansion after peptide-pool stimulation. Researchers isolated CD4+ T cells once approximately eleven days of culture had elapsed. Participants got two doses of BNT162b2 or mRNA-1273 vaccine. The record originates from a study of vaccination effects on CD4 cells after COVID-19. Turning to the study itself: The median interval between the second dose and post-vaccine sampling was 72 days.

Overall study results and limits: Convalescent patients were few in the study, and early post-infection timepoints were absent. The study found marked clonal contraction of infection- and vaccine-induced clones late after vaccination. Common cold coronavirus cross-reactivity was shown by only 1 of 255 vaccine-induced clones in healthy vaccinees.

CDR3 length equals 16 residues. The J segment lost 4 bases and the V segment lost 4 bases, leaving 5 bases of the junction unmatched. Germline V lookup: CDR1 SGHRS, CDR2 YFSETQ. Sequencing was performed with immunoSEQ multiplex PCR; in TCRdb, only in-frame clones are kept and a portion is missing. The table lists fewer than 50,000 clones, just under 85% of them singletons, with under 2% in the top ten. This sample comprised CD4+ T cells from PBMCs cultured with HCoV-NL63 spike peptides, obtained after COVID-19 vaccination. The clonotype was recovered from a human donor who received a COVID-19 vaccine. Some clones in this sample may be carry-over from other donors' samples. The chain joins TRBV5-1 to TRBJ2-2, with 12 nucleotides matching TRBD2. The CDR3 sequence is CASSPMGLAGTGELFF. CDR3 bases: TGCGCCAGCAGCCCCATGGGACTAGCGGGCACCGGGGAGCTGTTTTTT.